The entry below gives a single T cell receptor beta chain sequence along with its context. The same CDR3 can be traced to other DNA sequences in this sample. These data belong to a study of blood T cell repertoires in COVID-19. Study-wide context: Both acute and convalescent COVID-19 samples were obtained from the United States, Italy and Spain. PBMCs, B-cell-depleted T cells, or T cells provided the cDNA or gDNA that made up the material.

Original data processing: Scientists estimated how many nucleated cells there were by amplifying reference gene primers. Method: immunoSEQ multiplex PCR; TCRdb's copy keeps in-frame clones and lacks some. V and J calls and clone size come straight from that table; D and trimming were deduced from the DNA. The sample shows 55,000 to 80,000 clones, approximately 89% of them seen only once. The CDR3 contains 13 residues. Trimming cost V 3 bases and J 3 bases, with 8 bases left between them. The germline V gene has CDR1 LNHDA and CDR2 SQIVND (reference sequence). The sequencing input was peripheral blood. The clonotype originates from a human donor in a cohort sampled during active COVID-19. V gene TRBV19 combines with J gene TRBJ2-5; perhaps TRBD2 as D (6 bases). This CDR3 is CASSIPGEETQYF. The CDR3 nucleotides are TGTGCCAGTAGTATCCCGGGGGAAGAGACCCAGTACTTC.